The entry that follows covers one TCR beta chain sequence. Its antigen is unknown. The record originates from a study of cytomegalovirus exposure and HLA in healthy donors. The study, taken as a whole, reports: It was reported that TCR beta sequences correctly inferred the HLA-A and HLA-B alleles for most subjects.

The V and J ends lost 0 bases and 5 bases respectively, with 12 bases between them. Germline assignment: CDR1 MGHRA and CDR2 YSYEKL. There are 15 residues in the CDR3. The PCR employed 60 Vbeta primers together with 13 Jbeta primers. The protocol was immunoSEQ multiplex PCR, while the TCRdb copy is restricted to in-frame clones and leaves out a portion. The sample consists of fewer than 150,000 clones, around 73% of them appearing once. The TCR was taken from a woman in her thirties or forties in good health and CMV-seropositive. This chain connects TRBV4-1 to TRBJ2-3; D may be TRBD1 (6 bases). Material: PBMCs. The CDR3 DNA follows: TGCGCCAGCAGCCAAGATGGCTTGGACAGAGATACGCAGTATTTT. Amino acids: CASSQDGLDRDTQYF.